These 17 T cell receptor beta chains originate from one sample sequenced in a study of T cell changes during pregnancy in multiple sclerosis. Only in-frame clones appear in the TCRdb table, and some are missing; sequencing was by immunoSEQ multiplex PCR. The sample holds tens of thousands of clones; about 86% are singletons and the top ten take roughly 0.72%. The material was CD4+ T cells from peripheral blood mononuclear cells, obtained in the first trimester of pregnancy. Receptors were obtained from a female donor in good health, enrolled as a control in a pregnancy study.

The rearrangement joins TRBV5-6 to TRBJ2-7, with 9 bases lining up with TRBD1. This CDR3 is built from 15 residues. Losses at the gene ends were 3 bases for V and 8 bases for J; bases not matched to a gene: 12. Germline CDR1 reads SGHDT; CDR2 reads YYEEEE. The CDR3, as DNA: TGTGCCAGCAGCTCCTTTATGGACAGGGGCGAGCAGCAGTACTTC. Protein: CASSSFMDRGEQQYF. Full variable domain (remainder filled in from reference TRBV5-6 and TRBJ2-7): DAGVTQSPTHLIKTRGQQVTLRCSPKSGHDTVSWYQQALGQGPQFIFQYYEEEERQRGNFPDRFSGHQFPNYSSELNVNALLLGDSALYLCASSSFMDRGEQQYFGPGTRLTVT.

The rearrangement joins TRBV19 to TRBJ2-5; D remains ambiguous. This CDR3 region has 13 residues. Trimming took 3 bases from V and 5 from J, leaving 10 bases between them. From germline, CDR1 is LNHDA and CDR2 SQIVND (reference sequence). CDR3 in amino acids: CASSIPGSETQYF. The CDR3 nucleotides read TGTGCCAGTAGTATCCCTGGCTCTGAGACCCAGTACTTC. Full variable domain (missing parts from reference TRBV19 and TRBJ2-5): DGGITQSPKYLFRKEGQNVTLSCEQNLNHDAMYWYRQDPGQGLRLIYYSQIVNDFQKGDIAEGYSVSREKKESFPLTVTSAQKNPTAFYLCASSIPGSETQYFGPGTRLLVL.

The V call is TRBV7-9, the J call TRBJ2-2, with a weak D call TRBD2 (5 bases). V was trimmed by 2 bases and J by 6 bases, leaving 7 bases between them. The CDR3 length is 13 residues. The V gene's germline CDR1 is SEHNR and CDR2 FQNEAQ (reference sequence). The DNA of the CDR3 is TGTGCCAGCAGCTTAAACGGGGCCGGGGAGCTGTTTTTT. Translation gives CASSLNGAGELFF.

The chain combines TRBV30 with TRBJ2-2; TRBD1 matches 10 bases. CDR3 length: 13 residues. The V gene's germline CDR1 is GTSNPN and CDR2 SVGIG (reference sequence). V shed 5 bases, J shed 8 bases, and the junction held 5 bases outside the gene matches. CDR3 amino acids: CAWARQGAGELFF. CDR3 DNA: TGTGCCTGGGCCCGACAGGGGGCGGGGGAGCTGTTTTTT.

The CDR3 sequence: CASSYQGPNQPQHF. The CDR3 DNA sequence: TGTGCCAGCAGTTACCAGGGTCCCAATCAGCCCCAGCATTTT. The chain couples TRBV6-5 to TRBJ1-5, with a possible D match to TRBD1 (5 bases). The CDR3 has 14 amino acids. Germline-derived CDR1 and CDR2 are MNHEY and SVGAGI. Between the trimmed V and J ends, which lost 2 bases and 3 bases, there was a span of 8 bases.

This sequence joins TRBV7-9 and TRBJ1-2; D is undetermined. CDR1 and CDR2 (germline): SEHNR, FQNEAQ (reference sequence). V was cut by 1 base and J by 5 bases, with 8 bases left in between. The CDR3 length is 13 residues. The CDR3 loop reads CASSLGRVYGYTF. The DNA of the CDR3 is TGTGCCAGCAGCTTAGGACGGGTTTATGGCTACACCTTC. Full variable domain (missing parts from reference TRBV7-9 and TRBJ1-2): DTGVSQNPRHKITKRGQNVTFRCDPISEHNRLYWYRQTLGQGPEFLTYFQNEAQLEKSRLLSDRFSAERPKGSFSTLEIQRTEQGDSAMYLCASSLGRVYGYTFGSGTRLTVV.

The chain couples TRBV7-9 to TRBJ1-2; D unresolved. CDR1 is SEHNR, CDR2 FQNEAQ, per germline (reference sequence). The ends were cut back, 5 bases at V and 4 bases at J, with 17 bases in the middle. CDR3 length: 15 residues. Here the CDR3 DNA reads TGTGCCAGCAGCCCATCCAGGAGGACCCTCTATGGCTACACCTTC. Translation: CASSPSRRTLYGYTF.

J is TRBJ2-7 and V is TRBV7-2; D remains ambiguous. Germline V gene lookup returns CDR1 SGHTA and CDR2 FQGNSA. V was clipped by 3 bases and J by 0 bases, with 9 bases between them. The CDR3 loop spans 14 amino acids. The CDR3 nucleotides are TGTGCCAGCAGCTTTACCTCGCGCTCCTACGAGCAGTACTTC. As protein: CASSFTSRSYEQYF.

The V call is TRBV4-1, the J call TRBJ1-6; possible D gene TRBD1, 6 bases. This CDR3 region has 18 residues. Germline CDR1 MGHRA, CDR2 YSYEKL. V was cut by 1 base and J by 10 bases, with 23 bases left in between. The CDR3 protein is CASSQAKWGDRKGSPLHF. The CDR3 DNA follows: TGCGCCAGCAGCCAAGCGAAGTGGGGAGACAGGAAAGGGTCACCCCTCCACTTT.

The J gene is TRBJ1-5, the V gene TRBV6-5; no firm D call. V was shortened by 5 bases and J by 0 bases, with 5 bases between the two germline ends. Germline V gene sequence: CDR1 MNHEY, CDR2 SVGAGI. CDR3 length equals 13 residues. This CDR3 is CASSPNSNQPQHF. The CDR3 nucleotides read TGTGCCAGCAGTCCCAATAGCAATCAGCCCCAGCATTTT.

This chain joins TRBV9 and TRBJ2-6, with 8 bases aligning to TRBD1. Germline values: CDR1 SGDLS, CDR2 YYNGEE. Trimming took 0 bases from V and 3 from J; bases not matched to a gene: 5. The CDR3 has 17 amino acids. DNA for the CDR3: TGTGCCAGCAGCGTAGATTCAGGGGGCAGTGGGGCCAACGTCCTGACTTTC. As protein: CASSVDSGGSGANVLTF.

The rearrangement uses TRBV11-2 and TRBJ2-1; the D is unclear. Germline-derived CDR1 and CDR2 are SGHAT and FQNNGV. The V end lost 2 bases, the J end lost 4 bases, and 6 bases lay between the germline ends. The CDR3 spans 13 residues. The CDR3 sequence is CASSLLGYNEQFF. CDR3 DNA sequence: TGTGCCAGCAGCTTACTCGGTTACAATGAGCAGTTCTTC.

The genes are TRBV10-3 and TRBJ2-1; a possible D gene is TRBD1 (5 bases). CDR3 length: 14 amino acids. In germline, CDR1 is ENHRY, CDR2 SYGVKD. Trimming stripped 3 bases from V and 5 bases from J, with 11 bases between. CDR3 sequence reads: CAISERLDNNEQFF. The CDR3 DNA follows: TGTGCCATCAGTGAACGACTGGACAACAATGAGCAGTTCTTC.

The V gene is TRBV7-8, the J gene TRBJ1-6; the match to TRBD1 covers 9 bases. V shed 0 bases, J shed 10 bases, and the junction held 4 bases outside the gene matches. The CDR3 runs 15 residues. The germline V gene has CDR1 SGHVS and CDR2 FQNEAQ. The CDR3 DNA reads TGTGCCAGCAGCTTAGCCCAGGACAGGGGATCACCCCTCCACTTT. This codes for CASSLAQDRGSPLHF. The full variable domain, rest sourced from reference TRBV7-8 and TRBJ1-6, is GAGVSQSPRYKVAKRGQDVALRCDPISGHVSLFWYQQALGQGPEFLTYFQNEAQLDKSGLPSDRFFAERPEGSVSTLKIQRTQQEDSAVYLCASSLAQDRGSPLHFGNGTRLTVT.

The rearrangement uses TRBV4-3 and TRBJ2-7, with D possibly TRBD2 on 5 matching bases. The germline V gene has CDR1 LGHNA and CDR2 YSLEER. This CDR3 is 14 amino acids long. V was pared by 4 bases and J by 7 bases, with 17 bases between. This chain's CDR3 is CASSPFLAGEEQYF. The CDR3, as DNA: TGCGCCAGCAGCCCTTTCCTAGCTGGGGAAGAGCAGTACTTC.

The CDR3 nucleotides are TGCAGCGTTGATTCGTGGGGGGGGTACAATGAGCAGTTCTTC. Its translation: CSVDSWGGYNEQFF. The V call is TRBV29-1, the J call TRBJ2-1, with 7 bases lining up with TRBD2. Per the germline V gene, CDR1 is SQVTM and CDR2 is ANQGSEA. The CDR3 contains 14 residues. The trim removed 3 bases at V and 4 bases at J, leaving 6 bases unmatched.

The gene calls are TRBV5-5 and TRBJ1-2; weak D call: TRBD1 (5 bases). This CDR3 has 13 amino acids. CDR1 is SGHKS and CDR2 is YYEKEE in the germline V gene (reference sequence). Trimming took 6 bases from V and 7 from J, leaving 16 bases between them. CDR3 nucleotide sequence: TGTGCCAGCACCCTATATCAGGGTAGTGGCTACACCTTC. Its translation: CASTLYQGSGYTF. Based on the CDR3 plus reference TRBV5-5 and TRBJ1-2, the full variable domain is DAGVTQSPTHLIKTRGQQVTLRCSPISGHKSVSWYQQVLGQGPQFIFQYYEKEERGRGNFPDRFSARQFPNYSSELNVNALLLGDSALYLCASTLYQGSGYTFGSGTRLTVV.